This T cell receptor (beta chain) comes out of a study of cytomegalovirus exposure and HLA in healthy donors. Data came from immunoSEQ multiplex PCR; TCRdb stores just in-frame clones and leaves some out. The sample has about 150,000 clones, 80% to 90% seen once; the top ten hold about 9.9%. This clone was picked up a small number of times. Its target is not known. Separate from the 666-subject first cohort, the approximately 120-subject validation cohort was the one that the donors belonged to. Study conclusions and caveats: Subsequent analysis revealed that first-cohort TCR clusters tended to co-occur in the 110 or so validation repertoires.

The CDR3 contains 14 residues. Looked up from germline, CDR1 is SEHNR and CDR2 is FQNEAQ (reference sequence). The V end lost 5 bases, the J end lost 8 bases, and 15 bases lay between the germline ends. This sequence was found in a woman aged 18-30 years in good health and CMV-seropositive. This chain links TRBV7-9 with TRBJ1-4; D uncertain. The specimen was PBMCs. The CDR3 coding sequence is TGTGCCAGCAGCGAGGGAGGTTTACCGGAAAAACTGTTTTTT. It codes for CASSEGGLPEKLFF.